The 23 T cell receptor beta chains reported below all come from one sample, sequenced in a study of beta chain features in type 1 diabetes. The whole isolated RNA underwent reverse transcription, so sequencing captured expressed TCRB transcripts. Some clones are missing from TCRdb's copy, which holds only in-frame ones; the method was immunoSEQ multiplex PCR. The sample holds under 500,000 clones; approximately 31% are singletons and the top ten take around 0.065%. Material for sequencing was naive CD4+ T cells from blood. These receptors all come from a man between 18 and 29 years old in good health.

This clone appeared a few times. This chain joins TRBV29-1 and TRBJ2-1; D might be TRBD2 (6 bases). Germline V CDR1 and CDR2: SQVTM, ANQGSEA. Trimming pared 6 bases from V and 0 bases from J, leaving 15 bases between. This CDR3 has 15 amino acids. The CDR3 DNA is TGCAGCGTCGCCCTGGCGGGGCTCTCCTACAATGAGCAGTTCTTC. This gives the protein CSVALAGLSYNEQFF.

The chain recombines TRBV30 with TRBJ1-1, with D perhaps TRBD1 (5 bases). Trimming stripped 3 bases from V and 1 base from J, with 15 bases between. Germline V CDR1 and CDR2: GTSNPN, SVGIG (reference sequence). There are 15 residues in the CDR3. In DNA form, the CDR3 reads TGTGCCTGGAGAGGACCTGGGACGGGGAACACTGAAGCTTTCTTT. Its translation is CAWRGPGTGNTEAFF.

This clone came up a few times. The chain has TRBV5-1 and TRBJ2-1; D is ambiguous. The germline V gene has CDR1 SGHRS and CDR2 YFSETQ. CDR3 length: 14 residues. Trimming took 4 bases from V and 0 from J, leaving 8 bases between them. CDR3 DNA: TGCGCCAGCAGCCCTCCCCGCTCCTACAATGAGCAGTTCTTC. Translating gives CASSPPRSYNEQFF.

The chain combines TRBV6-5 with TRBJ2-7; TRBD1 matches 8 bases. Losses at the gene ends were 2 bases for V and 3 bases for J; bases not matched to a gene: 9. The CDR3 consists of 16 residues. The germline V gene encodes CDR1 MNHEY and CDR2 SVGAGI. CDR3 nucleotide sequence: TGTGCCAGCAGTTACGGCATACAGGGGGATCACTACGAGCAGTACTTC. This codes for CASSYGIQGDHYEQYF.

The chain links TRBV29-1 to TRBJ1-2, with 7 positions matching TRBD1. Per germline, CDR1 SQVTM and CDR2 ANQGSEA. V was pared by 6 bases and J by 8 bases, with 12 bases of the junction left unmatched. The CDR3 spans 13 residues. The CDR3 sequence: CSVVPGQWMGYTF. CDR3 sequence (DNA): TGCAGCGTCGTCCCGGGACAGTGGATGGGCTACACCTTC.

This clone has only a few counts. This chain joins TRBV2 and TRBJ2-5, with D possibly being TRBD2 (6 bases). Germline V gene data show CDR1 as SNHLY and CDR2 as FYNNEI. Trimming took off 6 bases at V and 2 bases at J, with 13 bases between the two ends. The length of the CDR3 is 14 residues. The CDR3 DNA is TGTGCCAGCAGAAACCGGGACTCACAAGAGACCCAGTACTTC. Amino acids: CASRNRDSQETQYF.

The DNA for the CDR3 is TGTGCCAGCAGCCAAGATCTAGCAGGGTTGACGAACGAGCAGTACTTC. Encoded protein: CASSQDLAGLTNEQYF. The chain combines TRBV4-2 with TRBJ2-7; D is tentatively TRBD1 or TRBD2 (5 bases each). This CDR3 spans 16 amino acids. CDR1 is LGHNA and CDR2 is YNFKEQ in the germline V gene. Trimming stripped 0 bases from V and 5 bases from J, with 17 bases between.

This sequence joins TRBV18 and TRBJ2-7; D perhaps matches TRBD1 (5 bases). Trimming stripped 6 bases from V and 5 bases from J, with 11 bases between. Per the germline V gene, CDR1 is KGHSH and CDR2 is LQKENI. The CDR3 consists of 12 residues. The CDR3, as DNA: TGTGCCAGCTCTTCGACCAGGGACGAGCAGTACTTC. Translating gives CASSSTRDEQYF.

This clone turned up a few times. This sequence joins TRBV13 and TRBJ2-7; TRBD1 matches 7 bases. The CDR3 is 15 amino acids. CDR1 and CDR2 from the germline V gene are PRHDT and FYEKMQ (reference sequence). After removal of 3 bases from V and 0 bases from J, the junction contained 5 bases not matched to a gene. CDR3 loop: CASSFGTDRSYEQYF. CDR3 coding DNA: TGTGCCAGCAGCTTCGGGACAGACCGCTCCTACGAGCAGTACTTC. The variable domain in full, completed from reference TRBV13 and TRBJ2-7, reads AAGVIQSPRHLIKEKRETATLKCYPIPRHDTVYWYQQGPGQDPQFLISFYEKMQSDKGSIPDRFSAQQFSDYHSELNMSSLELGDSALYFCASSFGTDRSYEQYFGPGTRLTVT.

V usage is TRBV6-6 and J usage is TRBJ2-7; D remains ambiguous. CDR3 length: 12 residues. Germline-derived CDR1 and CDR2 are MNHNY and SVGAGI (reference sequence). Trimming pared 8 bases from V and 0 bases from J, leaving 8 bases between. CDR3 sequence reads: CASGKSSYEQYF. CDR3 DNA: TGTGCCAGCGGGAAGAGCTCCTACGAGCAGTACTTC.

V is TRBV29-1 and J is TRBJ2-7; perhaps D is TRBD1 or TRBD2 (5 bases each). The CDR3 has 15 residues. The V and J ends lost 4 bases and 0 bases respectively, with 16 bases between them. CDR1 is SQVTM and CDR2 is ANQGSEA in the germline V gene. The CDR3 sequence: CSVAMPGRHSYEQYF. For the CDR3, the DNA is TGCAGCGTTGCAATGCCGGGACGGCACTCCTACGAGCAGTACTTC.

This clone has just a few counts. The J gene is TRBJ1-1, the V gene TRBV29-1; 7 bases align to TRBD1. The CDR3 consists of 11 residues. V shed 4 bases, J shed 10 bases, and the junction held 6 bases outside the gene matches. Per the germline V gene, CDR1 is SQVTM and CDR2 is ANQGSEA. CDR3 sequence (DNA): TGCAGCGTTGGAACCCAGGGGGTAGCTTTCTTT. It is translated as CSVGTQGVAFF.

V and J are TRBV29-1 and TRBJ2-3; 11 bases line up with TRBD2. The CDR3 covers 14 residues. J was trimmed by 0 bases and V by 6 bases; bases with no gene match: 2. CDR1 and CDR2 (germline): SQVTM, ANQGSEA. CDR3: CSVTSGASTDTQYF. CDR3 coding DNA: TGCAGCGTGACTAGCGGGGCTAGCACAGATACGCAGTATTTT.

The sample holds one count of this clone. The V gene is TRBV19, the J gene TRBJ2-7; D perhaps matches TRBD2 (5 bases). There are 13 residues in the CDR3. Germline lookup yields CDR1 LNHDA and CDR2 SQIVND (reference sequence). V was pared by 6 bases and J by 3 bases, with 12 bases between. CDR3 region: CASRDSVLYEQYF. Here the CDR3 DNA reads TGTGCCAGTAGGGACTCAGTACTCTACGAGCAGTACTTC.

CDR3 in DNA: TGTGCCAGCCTCGGGAGAGGGTTCGGGGAGCTGTTTTTT. It is translated as CASLGRGFGELFF. This chain joins TRBV7-2 and TRBJ2-2, with D possibly matching TRBD2 (6 bases). The CDR3 extends over 13 amino acids. Germline V gene sequence: CDR1 SGHTA, CDR2 FQGNSA. V shed 8 bases and J shed 7 bases, with 14 bases lying between them.

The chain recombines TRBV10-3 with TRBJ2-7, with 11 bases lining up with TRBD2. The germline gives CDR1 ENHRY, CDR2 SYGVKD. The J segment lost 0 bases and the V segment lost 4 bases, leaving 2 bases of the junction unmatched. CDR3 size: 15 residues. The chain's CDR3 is CAISATSGSSYEQYF. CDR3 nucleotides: TGTGCCATCAGTGCTACTAGCGGGAGCTCCTACGAGCAGTACTTC.

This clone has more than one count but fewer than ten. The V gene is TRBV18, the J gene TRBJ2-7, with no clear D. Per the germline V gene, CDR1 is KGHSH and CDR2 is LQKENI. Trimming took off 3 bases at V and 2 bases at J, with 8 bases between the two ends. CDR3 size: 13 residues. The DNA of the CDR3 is TGTGCCAGCTCACCGGTACTGACCTACGAGCAGTACTTC. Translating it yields CASSPVLTYEQYF.

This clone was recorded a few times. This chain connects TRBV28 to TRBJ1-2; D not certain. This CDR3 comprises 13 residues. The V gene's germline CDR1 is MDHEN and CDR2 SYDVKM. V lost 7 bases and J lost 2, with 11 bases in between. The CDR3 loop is CASTPRTNYGYTF. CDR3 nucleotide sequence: TGTGCCAGCACTCCAAGGACCAACTATGGCTACACCTTC.

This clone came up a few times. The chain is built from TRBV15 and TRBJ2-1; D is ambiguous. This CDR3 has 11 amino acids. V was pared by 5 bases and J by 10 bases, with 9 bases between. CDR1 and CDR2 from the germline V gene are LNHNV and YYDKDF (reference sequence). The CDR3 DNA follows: TGTGCCACCAGCGGTAGTCAGGAGCAGTTCTTC. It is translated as CATSGSQEQFF.

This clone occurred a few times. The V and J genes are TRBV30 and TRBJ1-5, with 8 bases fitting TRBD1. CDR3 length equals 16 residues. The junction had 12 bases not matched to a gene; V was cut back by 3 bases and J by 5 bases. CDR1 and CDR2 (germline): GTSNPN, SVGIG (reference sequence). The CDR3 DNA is TGTGCCTGGAGATCCGGGGACGGACAGGGTGATCAGCCCCAGCATTTT. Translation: CAWRSGDGQGDQPQHF.

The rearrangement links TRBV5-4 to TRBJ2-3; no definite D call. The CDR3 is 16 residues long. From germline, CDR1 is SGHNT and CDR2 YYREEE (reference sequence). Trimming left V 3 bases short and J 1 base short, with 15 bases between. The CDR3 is CASSSDSFTGTDTQYF. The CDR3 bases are TGTGCCAGCAGCTCAGACTCGTTTACTGGCACAGATACGCAGTATTTT.

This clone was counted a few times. The CDR3 spells CASSASGRANTGELFF. The CDR3 DNA is TGTGCCAGCAGCGCCTCAGGGAGGGCGAACACCGGGGAGCTGTTTTTT. V usage is TRBV9 and J usage is TRBJ2-2, with 7 bases matching TRBD2. J lost 0 bases, V lost 3 bases, and 5 bases had no gene match. This CDR3 comprises 16 residues. The germline gives CDR1 SGDLS, CDR2 YYNGEE.

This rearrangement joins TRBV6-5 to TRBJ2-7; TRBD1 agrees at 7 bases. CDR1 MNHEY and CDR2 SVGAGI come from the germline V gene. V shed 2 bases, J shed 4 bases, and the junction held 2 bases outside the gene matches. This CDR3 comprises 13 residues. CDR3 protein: CASSYEQGYEQYF. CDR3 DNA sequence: TGTGCCAGCAGTTACGAACAGGGGTACGAGCAGTACTTC.